Below, 19 T cell receptor beta chains from the same sample are listed, as sequenced in a study of T cell repertoires in cytomegalovirus infection. TCRdb ran MiXCR on the reads and lists one entry per CDR3 protein. Here the sample spans more than 200,000 distinct CDR3 sequences, 9.1% being singletons. The sequencing input was PBMCs. The receptors come from a human donor in good health (CMV status not recorded). Some clones in this sample may be carry-over from other donors' samples.

The genes are TRBV5-5 and TRBJ2-5; 10 bases align to TRBD1. The CDR3 contains 14 residues. V shed 4 bases and J 4 bases; nucleotides not matched to a gene: 4. CDR1 is SGHKS and CDR2 is YYEKEE in the germline V gene (reference sequence). CDR3 protein: CASSPGTGAETQYF. The CDR3 nucleotides read TGTGCCAGCAGCCCCGGGACAGGGGCAGAGACCCAGTACTTC.

Only a few counts were recorded for this clonotype. The V call is TRBV12-3 or TRBV12-4, the J call TRBJ2-5, with 7 positions matching TRBD2. Trimming cost V 6 bases and J 4 bases; bases outside gene matches: 11. The CDR3 contains 15 residues. The CDR3 here is CASSPGPWGGETQYF. The CDR3 nucleotides read TGTGCCAGCAGCCCCGGGCCTTGGGGGGGAGAGACCCAGTACTTC.

This clonotype occurred many times. V gene TRBV7-6 combines with J gene TRBJ2-1; D possibly uses TRBD1 or TRBD2 (5 bases each). The CDR3 contains 16 residues. V shed 2 bases and J shed 0 bases, with 11 bases lying between them. Germline assignment: CDR1 SGHVS and CDR2 FNYEAQ. CDR3 residues: CASSLTGQRSYNEQFF. CDR3 DNA sequence: TGTGCCAGCAGCTTAACGGGGCAGCGCTCCTACAATGAGCAGTTCTTC.

This clonotype has ten or more counts. The V and J genes are TRBV7-2 and TRBJ2-5; D is unclear. Looked up from germline, CDR1 is SGHTA and CDR2 is FQGNSA. The CDR3 sequence is 14 residues long. Deletions cut 5 bases from V and 6 bases from J, with 16 bases between. The CDR3: CASSAKRQSKTQYF. The CDR3 coding sequence is TGTGCCAGCAGCGCCAAGAGGCAGTCGAAGACCCAGTACTTC.

This clonotype was seen only a few times. This chain joins TRBV6-8 and TRBJ1-1, with no clear D. V was trimmed by 6 bases and J by 1 base, leaving 12 bases between them. The CDR3 totals 14 residues. In germline, CDR1 is MNHGY, CDR2 SAAAGT. As DNA, the CDR3 is TGTGCCAGCAGCCGTGGACTCTCGAACACTGAAGCTTTCTTT. It yields the protein CASSRGLSNTEAFF.

The chain joins TRBV19 to TRBJ2-5, with D possibly being TRBD2 (6 bases). V lost 7 bases to trimming and J lost 4 bases, with 13 bases between them. The germline V gene encodes CDR1 LNHDA and CDR2 SQIVND (reference sequence). CDR3 size: 13 residues. CDR3 loop: CASNHRRGETQYF. CDR3 coding DNA: TGTGCCAGTAACCACCGGCGGGGAGAGACCCAGTACTTC.

This clonotype was seen repeatedly, ten times or more. This chain joins TRBV7-2 and TRBJ2-7; no reliable D call. Germline lookup yields CDR1 SGHTA and CDR2 FQGNSA. The V gene lost 5 bases and the J gene lost 0 bases, with 14 bases spanning the gap. The CDR3 is made up of 15 amino acids. In DNA, the CDR3 is TGTGCCAGCAGCCGGCCCGGGCAGAGCTCCTACGAGCAGTACTTC. Its protein product is CASSRPGQSSYEQYF.

The V gene is TRBV12-3 or TRBV12-4, the J gene TRBJ1-1, with 7 bases lining up with TRBD1. The CDR3 is 14 residues long. V dropped 7 bases and J dropped 2; count of bases not matched to a gene: 7. The CDR3 bases are TGTGCCAGCAATCCCGGGACAGACAACACTGAAGCTTTCTTT. It yields the protein CASNPGTDNTEAFF.

This clonotype has a handful of counts. The J gene is TRBJ1-2, the V gene TRBV4-2; weak D call: TRBD1 (5 bases). Trimming pared 0 bases from V and 3 bases from J, leaving 11 bases between. The CDR3 runs to 15 residues. Looked up from germline, CDR1 is LGHNA and CDR2 is YNFKEQ. The CDR3 coding sequence is TGTGCCAGCAGCCAAGACCTTGGAGGGGACTATGGCTACACCTTC. Encoded protein: CASSQDLGGDYGYTF.

This clonotype was recorded many times. The chain joins TRBV14 to TRBJ2-5, with 9 positions matching TRBD2. V lost 4 bases to trimming and J lost 5 bases; unmatched junction nucleotides: 17. CDR1 SGHDN and CDR2 FVKESK come from the germline V gene. The CDR3 consists of 18 residues. In nucleotides, the CDR3 is TGTGCCAGCAGCCCGGGAAGAGGACTAGCGTCCCTGGGGGAGACCCAGTACTTC. Translated: CASSPGRGLASLGETQYF.

This clonotype appeared many times. This chain uses TRBV7-9 with TRBJ2-1; D could derive from TRBD1 or TRBD2 (5 bases each). Trimming took off 8 bases at V and 8 bases at J, with 19 bases between the two ends. Germline V gene sequence: CDR1 SEHNR, CDR2 FQNEAQ (reference sequence). The CDR3 spans 14 residues. Written as DNA, the CDR3 is TGTGCCAGCCGACTATCGTCCCAGGGAGATGAGCAGTTCTTC. Its translation: CASRLSSQGDEQFF.

This clonotype was counted a few times. A read error may explain this, as a much larger clone is one base away. The V and J genes are TRBV25-1 and TRBJ2-7; 7 bases are shared with TRBD2. The CDR3 extends over 14 amino acids. Germline V gene lookup returns CDR1 MGHDK and CDR2 SYGVNS. The CDR3 bases are TGTGTCAGCAGTTGGGAGGGCTACCCGCGGGAGCAGTACTTC. Translation: CVSSWEGYPREQYF.

The chain carries TRBV9 and TRBJ1-1; the match to TRBD1 covers 8 bases. The CDR3 runs 15 residues. In germline, CDR1 is SGDLS, CDR2 YYNGEE. Trimming took 6 bases from V and 2 from J; bases not matched to a gene: 9. The CDR3 region has the DNA TGTGCCAGCAATACAGGGGGTTTTAGTAACACTGAAGCTTTCTTT. Translation gives CASNTGGFSNTEAFF.

This clonotype was recorded many times. The chain joins TRBV7-2 to TRBJ1-1; D not certain. The CDR3 contains 14 residues. V lost 0 bases and J lost 0, with 5 bases in between. Per germline, CDR1 SGHTA and CDR2 FQGNSA. Here the CDR3 reads CASSLALMNTEAFF. The CDR3 region has the DNA TGTGCCAGCAGCTTAGCGTTAATGAACACTGAAGCTTTCTTT.

This clonotype appeared many times. V is TRBV7-2 and J is TRBJ2-7, with D uncertain. The V gene lost 5 bases and the J gene lost 0 bases, with 14 bases spanning the gap. In germline, CDR1 is SGHTA, CDR2 FQGNSA. The CDR3 sequence is 15 residues long. The CDR3 region has the DNA TGTGCCAGCAGCGAGCAAGGGTCCCTCTCCTACGAGCAGTACTTC. Translated, it gives CASSEQGSLSYEQYF.

This clonotype was seen ten or more times. The chain links TRBV20-1 to TRBJ1-1, with D hard to call. The CDR3 sequence is 12 residues long. CDR1 and CDR2 from the germline V gene are DFQATT and SNEGSKA (reference sequence). Trimming left V 3 bases short and J 5 bases short, with 10 bases between. In DNA, the CDR3 is TGCAGTGCTAGGCTATGGGGAACTGAAGCTTTCTTT. Residues: CSARLWGTEAFF.

This clonotype was found a few times. V is TRBV20-1 and J is TRBJ1-1, with a tentative D call TRBD1 (6 bases). CDR1 and CDR2 (germline): DFQATT, SNEGSKA (reference sequence). This CDR3 is 11 amino acids long. The V end lost 6 bases, the J end lost 4 bases, and 9 bases lay between the germline ends. The CDR3 sequence is CSARQATEAFF. CDR3 coding DNA: TGCAGTGCCAGACAGGCCACTGAAGCTTTCTTT.

This clonotype was recorded at least ten times. The CDR3 sequence is CASSEQGGLNYGYTF. As DNA, the CDR3 is TGTGCCAGCAGCGAGCAGGGAGGGTTAAACTATGGCTACACCTTC. The chain employs TRBV7-2 and TRBJ1-2, with a tentative D call TRBD1 (5 bases). This CDR3 spans 15 amino acids. Germline lookup yields CDR1 SGHTA and CDR2 FQGNSA. The germline V and J ends were trimmed by 5 bases and 2 bases, with 15 bases remaining between them.

This clonotype was detected many times. The chain has TRBV25-1 and TRBJ2-4; D unresolved. Germline-derived CDR1 and CDR2 are MGHDK and SYGVNS. CDR3 length: 15 amino acids. V was pared by 1 base and J by 6 bases, with 13 bases between. Written as DNA, the CDR3 is TGTGCCAGCAGTGAATCATTATTAGCTAGAAACATTCAGTACTTC. Protein: CASSESLLARNIQYF.